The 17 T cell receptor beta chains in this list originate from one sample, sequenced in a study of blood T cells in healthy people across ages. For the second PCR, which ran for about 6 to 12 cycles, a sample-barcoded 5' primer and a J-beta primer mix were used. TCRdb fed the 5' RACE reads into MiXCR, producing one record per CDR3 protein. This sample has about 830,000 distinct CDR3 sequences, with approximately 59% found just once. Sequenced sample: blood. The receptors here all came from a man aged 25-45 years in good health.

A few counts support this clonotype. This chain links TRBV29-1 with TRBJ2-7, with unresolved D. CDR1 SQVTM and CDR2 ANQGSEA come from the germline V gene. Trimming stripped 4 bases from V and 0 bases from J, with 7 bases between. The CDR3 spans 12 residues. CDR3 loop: CSVGDTSYEQYF. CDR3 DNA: TGCAGCGTTGGAGACACCTCCTACGAGCAGTACTTC.

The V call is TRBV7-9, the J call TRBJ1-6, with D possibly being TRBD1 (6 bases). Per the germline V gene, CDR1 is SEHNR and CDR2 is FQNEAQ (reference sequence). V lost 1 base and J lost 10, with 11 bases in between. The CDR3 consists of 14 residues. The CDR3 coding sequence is TGTGCCAGCAGCTTAGGGGGGGCTCGGTCACCCCTCCACTTT. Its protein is CASSLGGARSPLHF.

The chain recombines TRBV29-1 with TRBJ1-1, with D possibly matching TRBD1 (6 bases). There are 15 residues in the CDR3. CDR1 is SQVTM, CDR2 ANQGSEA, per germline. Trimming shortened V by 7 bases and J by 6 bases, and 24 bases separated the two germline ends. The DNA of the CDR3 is TGCAGCGCGGTGCCCGGGAGGGGGGCGCTGGCTGAAGCTTTCTTT. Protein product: CSAVPGRGALAEAFF.

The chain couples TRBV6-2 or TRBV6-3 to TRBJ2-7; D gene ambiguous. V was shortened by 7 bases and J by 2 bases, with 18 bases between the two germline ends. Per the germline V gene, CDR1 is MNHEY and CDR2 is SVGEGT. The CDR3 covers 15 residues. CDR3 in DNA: TGTGCCAGCACTACGGACGGGCTAGTCGCCTACGAGCAGTACTTC. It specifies CASTTDGLVAYEQYF.

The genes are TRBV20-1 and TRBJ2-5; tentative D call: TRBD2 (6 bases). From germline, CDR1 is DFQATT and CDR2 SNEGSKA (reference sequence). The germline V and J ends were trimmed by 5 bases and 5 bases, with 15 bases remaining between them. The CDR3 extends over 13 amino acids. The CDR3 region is CSARRGTMETQYF. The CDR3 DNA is TGCAGTGCTCGACGGGGGACCATGGAGACCCAGTACTTC.

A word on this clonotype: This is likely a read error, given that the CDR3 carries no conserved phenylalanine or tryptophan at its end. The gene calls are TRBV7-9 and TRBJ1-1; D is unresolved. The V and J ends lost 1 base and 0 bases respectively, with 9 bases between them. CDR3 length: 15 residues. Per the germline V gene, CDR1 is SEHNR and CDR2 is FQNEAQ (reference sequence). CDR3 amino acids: CASSLVMGMNTEAFV. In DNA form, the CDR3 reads TGTGCCAGCAGCTTAGTCATGGGAATGAACACTGAAGCTTTCGTT.

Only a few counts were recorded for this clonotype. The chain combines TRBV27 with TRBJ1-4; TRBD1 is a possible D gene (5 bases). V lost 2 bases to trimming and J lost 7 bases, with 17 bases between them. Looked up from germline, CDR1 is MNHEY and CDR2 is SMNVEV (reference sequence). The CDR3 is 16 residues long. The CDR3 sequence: CASSLGGPRRSEKLFF. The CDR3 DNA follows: TGTGCCAGCAGTTTAGGGGGACCTCGGCGGAGTGAAAAACTGTTTTTT.

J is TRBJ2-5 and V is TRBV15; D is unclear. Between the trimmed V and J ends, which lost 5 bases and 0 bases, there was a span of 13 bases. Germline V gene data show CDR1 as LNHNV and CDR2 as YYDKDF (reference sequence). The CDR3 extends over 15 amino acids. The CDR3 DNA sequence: TGTGCCACCAGCGAAACGTATTTAAACCAAGAGACCCAGTACTTC. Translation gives CATSETYLNQETQYF. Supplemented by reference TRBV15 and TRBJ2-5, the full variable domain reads DAMVIQNPRYQVTQFGKPVTLSCSQTLNHNVMYWYQQKSSQAPKLLFHYYDKDFNNEADTPDNFQSRRPNTSFCFLDIRSPGLGDTAMYLCATSETYLNQETQYFGPGTRLLVL.

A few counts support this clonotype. CDR3 DNA: TGTGCCAGCAGTTCCCCCAGCGGGGGCTCCTACGAGCAGTACTTC. It encodes CASSSPSGGSYEQYF. The chain combines TRBV12-3 or TRBV12-4 with TRBJ2-7, with 8 positions matching TRBD2. Unmatched junction bases numbered 5, after V lost 4 bases and J lost 0 bases. The CDR3 loop spans 15 amino acids.

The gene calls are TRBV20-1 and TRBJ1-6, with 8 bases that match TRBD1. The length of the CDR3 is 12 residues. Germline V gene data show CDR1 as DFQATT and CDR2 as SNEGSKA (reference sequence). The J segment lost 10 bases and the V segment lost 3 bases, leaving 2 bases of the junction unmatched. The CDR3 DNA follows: TGCAGTGCTAGGACAGGGGCGTCACCCCTCCACTTT. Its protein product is CSARTGASPLHF.

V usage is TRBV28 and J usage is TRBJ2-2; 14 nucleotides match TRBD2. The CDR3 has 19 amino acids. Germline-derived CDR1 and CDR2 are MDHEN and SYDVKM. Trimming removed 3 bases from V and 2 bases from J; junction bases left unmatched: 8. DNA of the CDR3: TGTGCCAGCAGTTTCCCAGGACTAGCGGGGGGATTTAACACCGGGGAGCTGTTTTTT. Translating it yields CASSFPGLAGGFNTGELFF.

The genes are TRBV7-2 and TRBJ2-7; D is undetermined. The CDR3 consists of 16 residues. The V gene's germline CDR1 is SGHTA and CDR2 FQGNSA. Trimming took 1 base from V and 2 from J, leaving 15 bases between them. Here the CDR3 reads CASSLEGGWRAYEQYF. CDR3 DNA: TGTGCCAGCAGCTTAGAAGGCGGCTGGAGAGCCTACGAGCAGTACTTC.

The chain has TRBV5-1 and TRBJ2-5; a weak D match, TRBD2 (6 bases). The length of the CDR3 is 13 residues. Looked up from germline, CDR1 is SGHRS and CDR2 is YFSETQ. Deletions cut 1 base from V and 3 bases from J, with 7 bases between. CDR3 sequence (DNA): TGCGCCAGCAGCTTGTCGGGGGAAGAGACCCAGTACTTC. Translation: CASSLSGEETQYF. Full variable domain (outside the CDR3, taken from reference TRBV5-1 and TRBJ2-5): KAGVTQTPRYLIKTRGQQVTLSCSPISGHRSVSWYQQTPGQGLQFLFEYFSETQRNKGNFPGRFSGRQFSNSRSEMNVSTLELGDSALYLCASSLSGEETQYFGPGTRLLVL.

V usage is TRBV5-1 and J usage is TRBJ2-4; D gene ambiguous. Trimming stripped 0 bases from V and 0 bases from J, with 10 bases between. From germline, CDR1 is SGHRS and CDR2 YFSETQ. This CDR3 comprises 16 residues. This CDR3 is CASSLAAGVAKNIQYF. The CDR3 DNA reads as TGCGCCAGCAGCTTGGCGGCTGGGGTAGCCAAAAACATTCAGTACTTC.

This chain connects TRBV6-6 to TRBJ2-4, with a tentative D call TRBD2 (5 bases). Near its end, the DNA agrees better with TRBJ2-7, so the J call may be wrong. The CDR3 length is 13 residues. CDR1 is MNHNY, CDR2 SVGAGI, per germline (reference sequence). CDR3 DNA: TGTGCCAGCAGTATCGGCCCGGGGTCCGAGCAGTACTTC. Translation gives CASSIGPGSEQYF.

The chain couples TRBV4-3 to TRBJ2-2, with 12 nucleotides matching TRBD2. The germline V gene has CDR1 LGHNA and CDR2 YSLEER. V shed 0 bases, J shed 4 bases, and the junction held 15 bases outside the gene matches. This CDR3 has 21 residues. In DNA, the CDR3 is TGCGCCAGCAGCCAAGAGACCGGAGGGGGAGGACTAGCGGGGTCCACCGGGGAGCTGTTTTTT. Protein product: CASSQETGGGGLAGSTGELFF.

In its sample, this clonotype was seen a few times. The DNA for the CDR3 is TGTGCCAGCAGTTTACAGGGACTCTCCTACGAGCAGTACTTC. Its translation: CASSLQGLSYEQYF. The chain uses TRBV28 and TRBJ2-7, with a possible D match to TRBD2 (6 bases). V was clipped by 2 bases and J by 0 bases, with 8 bases between them. Germline V lookup: CDR1 MDHEN, CDR2 SYDVKM. The length of the CDR3 is 14 residues.